Sequencing of this TCR beta chain was carried out in a study of OX40 agonist ivuxolimab in advanced cancers. Data came from immunoSEQ multiplex PCR; TCRdb stores just in-frame clones and leaves some out. The table lists under 45,000 clones, more than 80% of them singletons, with 4% to 4.5% in the top ten. Germline CDR1 and CDR2: WNHNN and SYGVQD (reference sequence). This CDR3 spans 17 amino acids. Losses at the gene ends were 6 bases for V and 7 bases for J; bases not matched to a gene: 13. This clone has a handful of counts. The clonotype originates from an adult with an advanced solid tumor such as melanoma, head and neck, liver or kidney cancer. The chain joins TRBV10-1 to TRBJ1-6; 9 nucleotides match TRBD1. Sequenced here: CD4+ or CD8+ T cells sorted from blood, sampled in a trial of the OX40 agonist ivuxolimab. The CDR3 region has the DNA TGCGCCAGCAGAGTACCGGGACAGGGCCCCACAAATTCACCCCTCCACTTT. Translation: CASRVPGQGPTNSPLHF.